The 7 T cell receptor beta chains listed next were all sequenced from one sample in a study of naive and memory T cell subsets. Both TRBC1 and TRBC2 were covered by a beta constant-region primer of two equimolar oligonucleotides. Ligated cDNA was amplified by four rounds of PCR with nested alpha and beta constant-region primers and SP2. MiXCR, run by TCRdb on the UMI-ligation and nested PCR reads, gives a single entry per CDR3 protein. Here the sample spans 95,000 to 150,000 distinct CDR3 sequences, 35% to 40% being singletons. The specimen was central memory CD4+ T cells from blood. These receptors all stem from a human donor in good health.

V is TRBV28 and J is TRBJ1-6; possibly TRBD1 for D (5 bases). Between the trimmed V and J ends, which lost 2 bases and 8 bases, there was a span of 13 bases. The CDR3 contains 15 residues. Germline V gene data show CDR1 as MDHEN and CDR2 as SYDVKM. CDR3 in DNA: TGTGCCAGCAGTTTAGGGTGGCAGGGCGATTCACCCCTCCACTTT. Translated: CASSLGWQGDSPLHF.

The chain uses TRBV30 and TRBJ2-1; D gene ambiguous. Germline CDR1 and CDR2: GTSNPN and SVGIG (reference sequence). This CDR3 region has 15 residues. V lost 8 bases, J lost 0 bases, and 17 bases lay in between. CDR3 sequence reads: CARSLGGASYNEQFF. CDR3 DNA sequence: TGTGCCCGCAGTCTGGGCGGAGCCTCCTACAATGAGCAGTTCTTC.

The CDR3 DNA sequence: TGTGCCAGCAGTTACAGGACTAGCGGGAGGTATGAGCAGTTCTTC. Translation: CASSYRTSGRYEQFF. The chain is built from TRBV6-6 and TRBJ2-1, with TRBD2 identical over 14 bases. Germline CDR1 is MNHNY and CDR2 is SVGAGI (reference sequence). V was clipped by 2 bases and J by 8 bases; unmatched bases: 2. The length of the CDR3 is 15 residues.

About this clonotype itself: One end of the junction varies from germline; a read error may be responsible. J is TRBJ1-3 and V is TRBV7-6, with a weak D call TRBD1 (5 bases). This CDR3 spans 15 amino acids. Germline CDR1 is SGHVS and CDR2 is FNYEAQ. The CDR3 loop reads CASSLGQLTGNTIYF. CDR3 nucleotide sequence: TGTGCCAGCAGCTTAGGACAGTTAACCGGAAACACCATATACTTT.

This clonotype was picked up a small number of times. DNA for the CDR3: TGTGCCAGCAGTCTGCAGGGGGCTGGAAACACCATATATTTT. It yields the protein CASSLQGAGNTIYF. The chain carries TRBV6-6 and TRBJ1-3; 7 nucleotides match TRBD1. The ends lost 5 bases at V and 2 bases at J; junction bases unmatched: 3. The CDR3 loop spans 14 amino acids. CDR1 and CDR2 (germline): MNHNY, SVGAGI (reference sequence).

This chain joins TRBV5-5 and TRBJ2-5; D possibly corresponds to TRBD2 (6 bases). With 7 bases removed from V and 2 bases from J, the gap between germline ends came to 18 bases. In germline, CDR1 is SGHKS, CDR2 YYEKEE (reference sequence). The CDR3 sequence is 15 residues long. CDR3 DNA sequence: TGTGCCAGCGGAGGGCAGCTAGGCAAGCAAGAGACCCAGTACTTC. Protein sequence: CASGGQLGKQETQYF.

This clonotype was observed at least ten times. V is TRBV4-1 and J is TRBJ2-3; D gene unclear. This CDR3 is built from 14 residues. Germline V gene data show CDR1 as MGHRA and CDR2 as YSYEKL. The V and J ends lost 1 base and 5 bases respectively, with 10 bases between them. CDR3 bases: TGCGCCAGCAGCCAAGGATTACGAGGAGATACGCAGTATTTT. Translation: CASSQGLRGDTQYF.